This TCR beta chain was documented in a study of vaccination and CD4 T cells after COVID-19. Study at large: Spike peptides, overlapping and drawn from SARS-CoV-2, HCoV-NL63, HCoV-OC43 and HCoV-229E, were used to stimulate cells. Whole-study findings and limits: The authors identified 304 of 307 vaccine-specific clones in convalescent patients as spike mono-reactive.

The Oncomine TCR Beta short-read assay was what sequenced the DNA obtained from cultured CD4+ T cells. One entry per CDR3 protein results from TCRdb running MiXCR on the PCR reads. The repertoire holds about 15,000 distinct CDR3 sequences, with around 78% as singletons. The treatment denotes: roughly 11-day PBMC culture with coronavirus spike peptide pools or control peptides (ViraFEST assay). Both day 3 and day 7 involved replacing half of the medium with fresh IL-2 medium. The CDR3 covers 15 residues. Germline V gene data show CDR1 as MNHEY and CDR2 as SVGEGT. V lost 10 bases to trimming and J lost 4 bases, with 22 bases between them. On this clonotype: The antigen is not known.

The rearrangement links TRBV6-2 or TRBV6-3 to TRBJ1-1; tentative D call: TRBD1 (5 bases). The sequenced sample consisted of CD4+ T cells from blood, cultured in vitro. The TCR was taken from a human donor who had recovered from COVID-19. CDR3 sequence (DNA): TGTGCCATCGCTGGAGTACGCCAGGGTGGCACTGAAGCTTTCTTT. Amino acids: CAIAGVRQGGTEAFF.